This TCR beta chain was obtained from a study of control samples from healthy donors and cancer patients. V lost 4 bases and J lost 1; bases outside the gene matches: 6. Looked up from germline, CDR1 is KGHDR and CDR2 is SFDVKD. This CDR3 region has 16 residues. Using immunoSEQ multiplex PCR, the repertoire was profiled, and TCRdb retains in-frame clones only, with some absent. The data hold 80,000 to 100,000 clones, with about 86% observed a single time. Sequenced input: blood. The TCR comes from a man aged 30 to 45 in good health. V and J are TRBV24-1 and TRBJ2-3; 8 nucleotides align to TRBD1. CDR3 bases: TGTGCCACCAGTGAGTCACAGGGGGTTGGCACAGATACGCAGTATTTT. It codes for CATSESQGVGTDTQYF.